This T cell receptor (beta chain) was recovered during a study of T-cell reconstitution after alpha-beta-depleted transplantation in children. The table lists this clonotype with a few counts. Its cognate antigen is unknown. As it was prepared, the TCRbeta library received unique molecular identifiers. In TCRdb, the PCR reads were re-called with MiXCR into one record per CDR3 protein. In the table there are approximately 500,000 distinct CDR3 sequences, about 10% of which are singletons. Notes on the study in general: Among T cells one year after transplant, newly produced cells accounted for most counts and diversity. Day-60 TCRbeta diversity that was high in some patients was derived from surviving recipient T cells and thymic progenitors. Alpha-beta T cells present about two months after transplant were reported to originate from several hundred expanded graft clones.

Losses at the gene ends were 6 bases for V and 5 bases for J; bases not matched to a gene: 9. This CDR3 region has 15 residues. Germline CDR1 SQVTM, CDR2 ANQGSEA. V and J are TRBV29-1 and TRBJ2-1; 11 bases align to TRBD2. The input for sequencing was PBMCs, taken before TCRalphabeta/CD19-depleted stem cell transplant. The sequence was collected from a child aged 2-15 years with inherited bone marrow failure, due to receive a stem cell transplant. CDR3 protein: CSVRALTSGDNEQFF. CDR3 nucleotide sequence: TGCAGCGTCCGAGCGTTGACTAGCGGGGACAATGAGCAGTTCTTC.